The 21 T cell receptor beta chains in this list originate from one sample, sequenced in a study of monozygotic twins with inflammatory bowel disease. TCRdb re-called the 5' RACE reads, yielding one record per CDR3 amino acid sequence without DNA. The sample yields approximately 160,000 distinct CDR3 sequences, of which the top ten take up about 2.7%. The sample taken for sequencing was blood. Receptor source: a human donor with ulcerative colitis or Crohn's disease, or a healthy co-twin of an affected twin (not recorded which).

The V and J genes are TRBV5-1 and TRBJ2-2; the D call of TRBD1 rests on TCRdb alone, since no DNA is present to check it. Germline CDR1 reads SGHRS; CDR2 reads YFSETQ. The CDR3 runs 15 residues. The CDR3: CASSLYRTGAGELFF.

The chain is built from TRBV6-6 and TRBJ2-7; TCRdb reports TRBD2, a call that lacks DNA to check it against. The germline V gene encodes CDR1 MNHNY and CDR2 SVGAGI (reference sequence). The CDR3 sequence is 14 residues long. This CDR3 reads CASSYPSGGNEQYF.

The V call is TRBV5-1, the J call TRBJ2-2; there is no DNA to check the TCRdb D call of TRBD1. Germline CDR1 SGHRS, CDR2 YFSETQ. This CDR3 spans 17 amino acids. The CDR3 sequence is CASSLAVGVANTGELFF.

The V and J genes are TRBV5-5 and TRBJ2-6. Germline values: CDR1 SGHKS, CDR2 YYEKEE (reference sequence). This CDR3 has 16 amino acids. CDR3: CASSFGPRSGANVLTF.

The V call is TRBV7-2, the J call TRBJ1-1; there is no DNA to check the TCRdb D call of TRBD1. Germline values: CDR1 SGHTA, CDR2 FQGNSA. This CDR3 is 11 amino acids long. Here the CDR3 reads CASSSGDRAFF.

J is TRBJ1-1 and V is TRBV5-4; TCRdb selects TRBD1, and the lack of DNA leaves this call unchecked. The length of the CDR3 is 12 residues. Germline CDR1 reads SGHNT; CDR2 reads YYREEE (reference sequence). The CDR3 sequence: CASSRDSSEAFF.

The chain combines TRBV7-2 with TRBJ2-2. CDR3 size: 15 residues. Germline V gene lookup returns CDR1 SGHTA and CDR2 FQGNSA. CDR3 amino acids: CASSLEVGFAGELFF.

The rearrangement uses TRBV15 and TRBJ2-1; the D call from TCRdb, TRBD2, cannot be confirmed without DNA. From germline, CDR1 is LNHNV and CDR2 YYDKDF (reference sequence). There are 17 residues in the CDR3. CDR3 in amino acids: CATSFRSGRAPAFEQFF.

The chain has TRBV5-1 and TRBJ1-2; as DNA is missing, the TRBD1 call by TCRdb cannot be tested. The CDR3 spans 16 residues. The germline V gene has CDR1 SGHRS and CDR2 YFSETQ. The CDR3 here is CASSSRTGDPNYGYTF.

The chain links TRBV6-1 to TRBJ2-2. The CDR3 consists of 15 residues. Germline V lookup: CDR1 MNHNS, CDR2 SASEGT. CDR3 sequence: CASSPYHGDTGELFF.

The CDR3 is CASSLTSASGANVLTF. The V call is TRBV7-3, the J call TRBJ2-6. This CDR3 is built from 16 residues. The V gene's germline CDR1 is SGHTA and CDR2 FQGTGA.

V gene TRBV11-2 combines with J gene TRBJ2-7; TCRdb picks TRBD2, but there is no DNA to check that call. This CDR3 contains 16 residues. Germline CDR1 and CDR2: SGHAT and FQNNGV. This CDR3 is CASSPPTSGRSYEQYF.

This chain connects TRBV5-1 to TRBJ2-2; TCRdb calls TRBD2, which cannot be checked without DNA. CDR3 length: 16 residues. Germline V gene data show CDR1 as SGHRS and CDR2 as YFSETQ. The CDR3 here is CASSDSGGMNTGELFF.

CDR3 residues: CAISPRQGGDTEAFF. The chain is built from TRBV10-3 and TRBJ1-1; TCRdb calls TRBD1, which cannot be checked without DNA. The CDR3 extends over 15 amino acids. Germline V gene data show CDR1 as ENHRY and CDR2 as SYGVKD.

The genes are TRBV5-4 and TRBJ2-2; TCRdb's D call of TRBD1 is untestable without DNA. The CDR3 runs to 15 residues. Germline CDR1 SGHNT, CDR2 YYREEE (reference sequence). This CDR3 reads CASSFGGPNTGELFF.

V usage is TRBV10-1 and J usage is TRBJ2-1; TCRdb's D call of TRBD2 is untestable without DNA. The CDR3 has 18 amino acids. CDR1 WNHNN and CDR2 SYGVQD come from the germline V gene (reference sequence). The CDR3 region is CASSRGGLAGFSDNEQFF.

The chain is built from TRBV4-2 and TRBJ2-6. Germline V gene data show CDR1 as LGHNA and CDR2 as YNFKEQ. This CDR3 comprises 15 residues. CDR3 amino acids: CASSPSRQGPNVLTF.

This chain links TRBV7-2 with TRBJ2-3. Germline V gene sequence: CDR1 SGHTA, CDR2 FQGNSA. This CDR3 region has 12 residues. CDR3 protein: CASSLGLDTQYF.

The chain carries TRBV5-1 and TRBJ2-1; TCRdb lists TRBD2, though no DNA is available to test this call. The CDR3 totals 17 residues. Per germline, CDR1 SGHRS and CDR2 YFSETQ. The CDR3 sequence: CASSPGSSGSAYNEQFF.

This chain connects TRBV12-3 or TRBV12-4 to TRBJ1-2. The CDR3 sequence is 14 residues long. The CDR3 sequence is CASSPRTRGYGYTF.

The CDR3 spells CASSLRDRENGYTF. The rearrangement joins TRBV4-2 to TRBJ1-2; TCRdb outputs TRBD1, but without DNA this stays unchecked. The CDR3 is 14 amino acids. Germline CDR1 LGHNA, CDR2 YNFKEQ.